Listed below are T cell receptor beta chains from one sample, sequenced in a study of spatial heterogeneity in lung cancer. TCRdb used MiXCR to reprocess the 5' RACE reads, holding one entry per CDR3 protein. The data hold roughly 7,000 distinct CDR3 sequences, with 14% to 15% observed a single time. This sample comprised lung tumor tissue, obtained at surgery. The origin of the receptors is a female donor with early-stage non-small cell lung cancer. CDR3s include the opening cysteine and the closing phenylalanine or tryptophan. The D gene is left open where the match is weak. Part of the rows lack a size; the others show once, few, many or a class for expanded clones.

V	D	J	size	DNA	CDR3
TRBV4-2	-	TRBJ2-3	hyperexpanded	TGTGCCAGCAGCACCGACGGGACTTCGTCCACAGATACGCAGTATTTT	CASSTDGTSSTDTQYF
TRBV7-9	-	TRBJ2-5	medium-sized	TGTGCCAGCAGCTTAGTAGCAGAGACCCAGTACTTC	CASSLVAETQYF
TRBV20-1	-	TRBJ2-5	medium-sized	TGCAGTGCCCAAGCTCAAGAGACCCAGTACTTC	CSAQAQETQYF
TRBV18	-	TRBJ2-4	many	TGTGCCAGCTCACCCCCCGGGGGAAACATTCAGTACTTC	CASSPPGGNIQYF
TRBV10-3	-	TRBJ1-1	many	TGTGCCATCAGGACGGAGAACACTGAAGCTTTCTTT	CAIRTENTEAFF
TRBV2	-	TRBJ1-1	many	TGTGCCAGCACCCCTCTGACAGGCCTGAACACTGAAGCTTTCTTT	CASTPLTGLNTEAFF
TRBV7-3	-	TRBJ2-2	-	TGTGCCAGCAGCTTAGGCCAGCCGGGGAACACCGGGGAGCTGTTTTTT	CASSLGQPGNTGELFF
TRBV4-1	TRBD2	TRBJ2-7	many	TGCGCCAGCAGCCAAGCTAGCGGGAAAACCTACGAGCAGTACTTC	CASSQASGKTYEQYF
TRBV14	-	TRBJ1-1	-	TGTGCCAGCAGCCAAGACCCGTTTTTTCCTGAAGCTTTCTTT	CASSQDPFFPEAFF
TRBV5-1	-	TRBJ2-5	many	TGCGCCAGCAGCTTGGTGGAGACCCAGTACTTC	CASSLVETQYF
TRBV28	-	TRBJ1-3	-	TGTGCCAGCAGCATCGGGGTGGCCGGAAACACCATATATTTT	CASSIGVAGNTIYF
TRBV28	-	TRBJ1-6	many	TGTGCCAGCAGCCTAAGACCGCTCCACCTCCACTTT	CASSLRPLHLHF
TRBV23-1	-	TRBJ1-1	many	TGCGCCAGCAGTCAATCGGGGACCCCGTACATGAACACTGAAGCTTTCTTT	CASSQSGTPYMNTEAFF
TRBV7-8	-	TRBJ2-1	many	TGTGCCAGCAGCTTTGGGACATTTAGGTTGGATGAGCAGTTCTTC	CASSFGTFRLDEQFF
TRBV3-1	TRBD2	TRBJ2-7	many	TGTGCCAGCAGCCCGGGACTAGCGGGGGGCATAGCCCCCTACGAGCAGTACTTC	CASSPGLAGGIAPYEQYF
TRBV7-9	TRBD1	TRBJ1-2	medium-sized	TGTGCCAGCAGCTTGACAGGGGGCAGAGGCTACACCTTC	CASSLTGGRGYTF
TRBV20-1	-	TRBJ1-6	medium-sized	TGCAGTGCCTCGGGACGGCCTAATTCACCCCTCCACTTT	CSASGRPNSPLHF
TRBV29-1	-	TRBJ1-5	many	TGCAGCGTTGGAGATGGGTATAATCAGCCCCAGCATTTT	CSVGDGYNQPQHF
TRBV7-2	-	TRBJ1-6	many	TGTGCCAGCAGCTTTACGCTTTCACCCCTCCACTTT	CASSFTLSPLHF
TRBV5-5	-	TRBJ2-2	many	TGTGCCAGCAGCTTGGGACCGTTGAACACCGGGGAGCTGTTTTTT	CASSLGPLNTGELFF
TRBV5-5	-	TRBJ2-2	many	TGTGCCAGCAGCTTGGCGTTCGTCAGGGGAAGGAGCACCGGGGAGCTGTTTTTT	CASSLAFVRGRSTGELFF
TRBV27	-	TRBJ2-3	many	TGTGCCAGCCGGGGTGGGCACACAGATACGCAGTATTTT	CASRGGHTDTQYF
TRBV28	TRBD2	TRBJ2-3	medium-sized	TGTGCCAGCAGGGAACTAGCGGGATTCTTGGGGGACACAGATACGCAGTATTTT	CASRELAGFLGDTDTQYF
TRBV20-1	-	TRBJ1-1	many	TGCAGTGCTGAGCTGCAGGGGTTGTTGAACACTGAAGCTTTCTTT	CSAELQGLLNTEAFF
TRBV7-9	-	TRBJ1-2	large	TGTGCCAGCAGCTCTATGGGGCCGAACTATGGCTACACCTTC	CASSSMGPNYGYTF
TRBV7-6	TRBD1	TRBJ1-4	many	TGTGTCAGCAGCCCCGACAGGGGGGTGGAAAAACTGTTTTTT	CVSSPDRGVEKLFF
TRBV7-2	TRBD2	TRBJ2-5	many	TGTGCCAGCAGCTTAAACCCCTTCCTAGCGGGGGTACAAGAGACCCAGTACTTC	CASSLNPFLAGVQETQYF
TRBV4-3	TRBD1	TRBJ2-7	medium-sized	TGCGCCAGCAGCCAAGAAGACAGGGGCGGTATCGACGAGCAGTACTTC	CASSQEDRGGIDEQYF
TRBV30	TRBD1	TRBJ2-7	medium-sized	TGTGCCTGGAGTTGGGACAGGGCCTACGAGCAGTACTTC	CAWSWDRAYEQYF
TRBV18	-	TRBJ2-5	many	TGTGCCAGCTCACCTGGGCAGGACAAACAAGAGACCCAGTACTTC	CASSPGQDKQETQYF
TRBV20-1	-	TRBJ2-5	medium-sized	TGCAGTGCACGAGGGGGGGGCGGCCAAGAGACCCAGTACTTC	CSARGGGGQETQYF
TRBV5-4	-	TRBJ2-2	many	TGTGCCAGCATCCGAGGCAGGGGTAACACCGGGGAGCTGTTTTTT	CASIRGRGNTGELFF
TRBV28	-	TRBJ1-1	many	TGTGCCAGCAGTTTATTAGGGACCCTGGGGGCGGCTGAAGCTTTCTTT	CASSLLGTLGAAEAFF